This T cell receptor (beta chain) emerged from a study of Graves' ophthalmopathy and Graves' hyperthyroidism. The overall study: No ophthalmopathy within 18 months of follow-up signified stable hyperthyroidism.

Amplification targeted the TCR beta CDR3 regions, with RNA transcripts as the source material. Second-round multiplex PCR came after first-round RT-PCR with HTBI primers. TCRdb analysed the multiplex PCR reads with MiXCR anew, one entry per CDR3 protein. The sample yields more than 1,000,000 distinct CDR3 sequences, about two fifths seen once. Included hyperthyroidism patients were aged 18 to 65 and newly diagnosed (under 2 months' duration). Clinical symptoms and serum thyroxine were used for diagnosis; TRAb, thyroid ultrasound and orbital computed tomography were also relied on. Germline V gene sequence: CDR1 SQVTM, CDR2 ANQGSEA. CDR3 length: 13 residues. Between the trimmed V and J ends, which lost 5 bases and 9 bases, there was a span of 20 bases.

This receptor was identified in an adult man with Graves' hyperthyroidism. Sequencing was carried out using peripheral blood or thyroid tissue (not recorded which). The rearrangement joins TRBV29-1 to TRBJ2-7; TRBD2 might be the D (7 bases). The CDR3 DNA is TGCAGCGTTTACCCGGGGGGCGGGGAAAGGCAGTACTTC. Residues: CSVYPGGGERQYF.